One sample yielded the 15 T cell receptor beta chains listed below, sequenced in a study of cytomegalovirus exposure and HLA in healthy donors. The PCR had 60 Vbeta and 13 Jbeta primers. Using immunoSEQ multiplex PCR, the repertoire was profiled, and TCRdb retains in-frame clones only, with some absent. The sample includes 170,000 or so clones, 75% seen only once; the top ten take approximately 2.9%. Sequencing input: PBMCs. The source of these receptors is a male donor in good health and CMV-seronegative.

This clone was recorded only once. The chain has TRBV10-2 and TRBJ2-5, with a possible D match to TRBD2 (6 bases). The V gene lost 6 bases and the J gene lost 4 bases, with 12 bases spanning the gap. CDR3 length: 13 residues. Germline loops: CDR1 WSHSY, CDR2 SAAADI. CDR3 region: CASSVGGGETQYF. DNA for the CDR3: TGCGCCAGCAGCGTGGGAGGTGGAGAGACCCAGTACTTC.

The chain joins TRBV5-1 to TRBJ1-4; 9 bases are shared with TRBD1. The germline gives CDR1 SGHRS, CDR2 YFSETQ. CDR3 length equals 15 residues. The V segment lost 5 bases and the J segment 3 bases; nucleotides outside the gene matches: 5. As DNA, the CDR3 is TGCGCCAGCAGTTCACAGGGGGCGGCTAATGAAAAACTGTTTTTT. Amino acid sequence: CASSSQGAANEKLFF.

This clone was detected only once. The chain recombines TRBV6-6 with TRBJ1-5; 10 nucleotides align to TRBD1. The V gene's germline CDR1 is MNHNY and CDR2 SVGAGI (reference sequence). Trimming took 6 bases from V and 2 from J; bases not matched to a gene: 4. The CDR3 runs to 15 residues. CDR3 in amino acids: CASRPGQGRNQPQHF. The CDR3 nucleotides are TGTGCCAGCAGACCGGGACAGGGGCGCAATCAGCCCCAGCATTTT.

The V and J genes are TRBV7-9 and TRBJ2-1, with 15 bases aligning to TRBD2. The ends lost 6 bases at V and 6 bases at J; junction bases unmatched: 9. Germline CDR1 SEHNR, CDR2 FQNEAQ (reference sequence). CDR3 length: 17 residues. CDR3 in amino acids: CASSGLAGGPWPNEQFF. The CDR3 region has the DNA TGTGCCAGCAGTGGACTAGCGGGAGGGCCCTGGCCCAATGAGCAGTTCTTC. The full variable domain, its missing parts supplied by reference TRBV7-9 and TRBJ2-1, is DTGVSQNPRHKITKRGQNVTFRCDPISEHNRLYWYRQTLGQGPEFLTYFQNEAQLEKSRLLSDRFSAERPKGSFSTLEIQRTEQGDSAMYLCASSGLAGGPWPNEQFFGPGTRLTVL.

The CDR3 protein is CAWSKDRSGFSNQPQHF. The CDR3 DNA is TGTGCCTGGAGCAAGGACAGGTCTGGCTTTAGCAATCAGCCCCAGCATTTT. The rearrangement links TRBV30 to TRBJ1-5, with 7 bases aligning to TRBD1. V was pared by 3 bases and J by 0 bases, with 11 bases of the junction left unmatched. The germline V gene encodes CDR1 GTSNPN and CDR2 SVGIG (reference sequence). The CDR3 consists of 17 residues.

The chain has TRBV19 and TRBJ2-1, with 8 bases aligning to TRBD2. Looked up from germline, CDR1 is LNHDA and CDR2 is SQIVND (reference sequence). This CDR3 contains 18 residues. Trimming took 3 bases from V and 0 from J; bases not matched to a gene: 10. The CDR3 DNA is TGTGCCAGTAGTATCAGGGCTAGCGGGCGTAACTCCTACAATGAGCAGTTCTTC. Its translation is CASSIRASGRNSYNEQFF.

The chain couples TRBV7-9 to TRBJ2-5; 12 bases agree with TRBD2. CDR1 is SEHNR, CDR2 FQNEAQ, per germline (reference sequence). V shed 0 bases, J shed 5 bases, and the junction held 10 bases outside the gene matches. This CDR3 is 18 amino acids long. The CDR3: CASSLAASGGAFRETQYF. CDR3 coding DNA: TGTGCCAGCAGCTTAGCGGCTAGCGGGGGGGCCTTCAGGGAGACCCAGTACTTC.

This rearrangement joins TRBV18 to TRBJ1-1; no definite D call. CDR1 and CDR2 from the germline V gene are KGHSH and LQKENI. This CDR3 region has 14 residues. V was clipped by 3 bases and J by 1 base, with 9 bases between them. The CDR3 nucleotides are TGTGCCAGCTCACCGCGAACAGAGAACACTGAAGCTTTCTTT. This translates into CASSPRTENTEAFF.

V gene TRBV7-7 combines with J gene TRBJ2-3; D may be TRBD1 (5 bases). The CDR3 has 15 amino acids. Trimming removed 0 bases at V and 5 bases at J, with 12 bases between. Per germline, CDR1 SSHAT and CDR2 FNYEAQ (reference sequence). The CDR3 sequence is CASSLAGVVGDTQYF. The CDR3 DNA follows: TGTGCCAGCAGCTTAGCAGGGGTGGTAGGAGATACGCAGTATTTT. Full variable domain (missing parts from reference TRBV7-7 and TRBJ2-3): GAGVSQSPRYKVTKRGQDVTLRCDPISSHATLYWYQQALGQGPEFLTYFNYEAQPDKSGLPSDRFSAERPEGSISTLTIQRTEQRDSAMYRCASSLAGVVGDTQYFGPGTRLTVL.

A note on this clone: Additional DNA sequences in this sample encode the identical CDR3. This chain connects TRBV6-5 to TRBJ1-5, with a possible D match to TRBD1 (5 bases). V lost 9 bases and J lost 1, with 10 bases in between. The CDR3 contains 13 residues. Germline CDR1 and CDR2: MNHEY and SVGAGI. Written as DNA, the CDR3 is TGTGCCAGTCAGGGTTACAGCAATCAGCCCCAGCATTTT. Translation gives CASQGYSNQPQHF.

The J gene is TRBJ1-2, the V gene TRBV30; 7 bases align to TRBD1. Germline-derived CDR1 and CDR2 are GTSNPN and SVGIG (reference sequence). V was pared by 3 bases and J by 8 bases, with 15 bases of the junction left unmatched. The CDR3 has 15 amino acids. CDR3 protein: CAWSRSRGKTGGYTF. The CDR3 DNA follows: TGTGCCTGGAGCCGATCCAGGGGGAAGACGGGCGGCTACACCTTC.

This chain links TRBV2 with TRBJ2-1; possibly TRBD2 for D (6 bases). Germline V CDR1 and CDR2: SNHLY, FYNNEI. Deletions cut 2 bases from V and 7 bases from J, with 15 bases between. CDR3 length: 15 residues. The CDR3 spells CASSERIAAKNEQFF. The CDR3 bases are TGTGCCAGCAGTGAAAGGATAGCGGCTAAAAATGAGCAGTTCTTC. The full variable domain, completed using reference TRBV2 and TRBJ2-1, is EPEVTQTPSHQVTQMGQEVILRCVPISNHLYFYWYRQILGQKVEFLVSFYNNEISEKSEIFDDQFSVERPDGSNFTLKIRSTKLEDSAMYFCASSERIAAKNEQFFGPGTRLTVL.

The rearrangement links TRBV2 to TRBJ1-5, with TRBD1 matching 9 bases. V was clipped by 7 bases and J by 7 bases; unmatched bases: 5. The germline CDR1 and CDR2 sequences are SNHLY and FYNNEI. CDR3 length: 13 amino acids. The CDR3 loop reads CASTPGQGQPQHF. The CDR3 DNA follows: TGTGCCAGCACTCCGGGACAGGGACAGCCCCAGCATTTT.

This clone has only one observation. The chain carries TRBV9 and TRBJ2-1; possible D gene TRBD1, 6 bases. The V end lost 0 bases, the J end lost 6 bases, and 16 bases lay between the germline ends. CDR3 length equals 16 residues. Germline V lookup: CDR1 SGDLS, CDR2 YYNGEE. CDR3 sequence: CASSVVSGVIRNEQFF. The CDR3 bases are TGTGCCAGCAGCGTAGTATCAGGGGTGATACGCAATGAGCAGTTCTTC.

The count of this clone is one. The chain is built from TRBV30 and TRBJ2-1; 10 positions match TRBD2. Germline V CDR1 and CDR2: GTSNPN, SVGIG (reference sequence). The junction had 6 bases not matched to a gene; V was cut back by 7 bases and J by 0 bases. The CDR3 contains 15 residues. The CDR3 sequence is CAYLAGASSYNEQFF. The CDR3 nucleotides are TGTGCCTACCTAGCGGGGGCCAGCTCCTACAATGAGCAGTTCTTC.